This TCR beta chain was identified during a study of T cells in Graves' hyperthyroidism and ophthalmopathy. TCR beta CDR3 regions were amplified from RNA. RT-PCR in the first round (using the HTBI primer set) targeted the TCR CDR3. TCRdb passed the multiplex PCR reads through MiXCR, listing each CDR3 protein once. The table includes approximately 360,000 distinct CDR3 sequences, roughly 25% detected once. Recently diagnosed hyperthyroidism of less than 2 months' duration affected patients aged 18 to 65. Trimming removed 2 bases at V and 5 bases at J, with 12 bases between. CDR1 and CDR2 (germline): SGHDN, FVKESK. This CDR3 is 15 amino acids long.

This TCR was recovered from a man aged 50-60 years with Graves' hyperthyroidism. The chain uses TRBV14 and TRBJ2-2; maybe TRBD2 (5 bases). The specimen sequenced was blood. CDR3 bases: TGTGCCAGCAGCCAATTGCGGGTCGGGACCGGGGAGCTGTTTTTT. Encoded protein: CASSQLRVGTGELFF.